One sample yielded the 5 T cell receptor beta chains listed below, sequenced in a study of blood T cell repertoires in COVID-19. Only in-frame clones appear in the TCRdb table, and some are missing; sequencing was by immunoSEQ multiplex PCR. The sample yields about 160,000 clones, over 70% seen once. Sample: peripheral blood. The receptors stem from an older man with acute or convalescent COVID-19.

The chain has TRBV12-5 and TRBJ2-3; TRBD1 is a possible D gene (6 bases). The CDR3 length is 14 residues. Trimming left V 3 bases short and J 0 bases short, with 7 bases between. Germline CDR1 reads LGHNT; CDR2 reads FRNRAP. The CDR3 coding sequence is TGTGCTAGTGGTTTACAGGGTAGCACAGATACGCAGTATTTT. Its protein is CASGLQGSTDTQYF.

The chain links TRBV15 to TRBJ2-5, with 9 bases identical to TRBD1. The DNA end is a closer match to TRBJ2-7, so the J assignment may be wrong. The CDR3 is 19 residues long. Germline V lookup: CDR1 LNHNV, CDR2 YYDKDF (reference sequence). CDR3: CATSRDGSSGQGRSYEQYF. In DNA, the CDR3 is TGTGCCACCAGCAGAGATGGCTCGTCAGGACAGGGGAGATCGTACGAGCAGTACTTC.

This chain's CDR3 is CASSLDRNTEAFF. In nucleotides, the CDR3 is TGTGCCAGCAGCTTAGACAGGAACACTGAAGCTTTCTTT. V and J are TRBV11-2 and TRBJ1-1, with no clear D. The germline CDR1 and CDR2 sequences are SGHAT and FQNNGV. V was shortened by 0 bases and J by 1 base, with 3 bases between the two germline ends. CDR3 length: 13 residues.

J is TRBJ2-1 and V is TRBV4-3; D may be TRBD1 (5 bases). This CDR3 region has 14 residues. With 0 bases removed from V and 6 bases from J, the gap between germline ends came to 9 bases. The germline V gene has CDR1 LGHNA and CDR2 YSLEER. CDR3 in DNA: TGCGCCAGCAGCCAAGATTTGCAGGGCAATGAGCAGTTCTTC. This gives the protein CASSQDLQGNEQFF.

This chain links TRBV20-1 with TRBJ1-2; D call uncertain. The CDR3 runs to 16 residues. Trimming removed 3 bases at V and 2 bases at J, with 19 bases between. Germline CDR1 and CDR2: DFQATT and SNEGSKA (reference sequence). In DNA form, the CDR3 reads TGCAGTGCTAGTCTCTCAACTCCGGTCCCCAACTATGGCTACACCTTC. Amino acid sequence: CSASLSTPVPNYGYTF.